The TCR beta chain described here comes from a study of shared clonotypes between healthy human individuals. Genomic DNA (from each subset) was split evenly across several immunoSEQ plates. Sequenced by immunoSEQ multiplex PCR; TCRdb stores in-frame clones only, minus some. Seen here are about 470,000 clones, more than 75% observed once, and the top ten hold roughly 13%. The CDR3 length is 16 residues. Trimming at V came to 5 bases and at J to 3 bases, leaving 11 bases not matched to a gene. Germline V CDR1 and CDR2: SGHAT, FQNNGV. Healthy HIV-negative adults with no recent acute infections or vaccinations were recruited as donors. Among the donors, all were Caucasian adults who lived in Nashville, Tennessee. Unsorted samples, those not sorted, used some 89 million PBMCs for genomic DNA.

This TCR derives from a woman aged 35 to 49 in good health. Some clones in this sample may be carry-over from other donors' samples. The gene calls are TRBV11-2 and TRBJ2-7; 9 bases map to TRBD1. Sequencing was carried out using PBMCs. In nucleotides, the CDR3 is TGTGCCAGCAGCCTGGGGGGTACAGGGGGCCACTACGAGCAGTACTTC. Protein product: CASSLGGTGGHYEQYF.